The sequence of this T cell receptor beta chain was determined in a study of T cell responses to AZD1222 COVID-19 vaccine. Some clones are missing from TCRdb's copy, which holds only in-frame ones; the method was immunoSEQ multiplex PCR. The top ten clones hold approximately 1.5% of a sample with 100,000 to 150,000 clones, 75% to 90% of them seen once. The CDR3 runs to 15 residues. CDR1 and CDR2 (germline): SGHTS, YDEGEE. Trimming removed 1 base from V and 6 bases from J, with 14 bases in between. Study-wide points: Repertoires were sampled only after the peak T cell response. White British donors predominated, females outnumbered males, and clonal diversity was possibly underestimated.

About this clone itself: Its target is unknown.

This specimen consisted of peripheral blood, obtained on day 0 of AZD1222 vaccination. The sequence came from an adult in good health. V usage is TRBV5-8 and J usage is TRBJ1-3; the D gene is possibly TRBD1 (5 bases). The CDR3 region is CASSLIPGGQNTIYF. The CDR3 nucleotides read TGTGCCAGCAGCTTGATACCGGGGGGTCAAAACACCATATATTTT.